This entry lists 18 T cell receptor beta chains sequenced from one sample in a study of chemoradiotherapy in HPV16-positive cancers. Profiled with immunoSEQ multiplex PCR; TCRdb holds only in-frame clones, not every one. The table shows about 35,000 clones, with about four fifths occurring only once. The sample was blood, taken from a patient who underwent chemoradiotherapy. These receptors all stem from a human donor with HPV-associated anogenital cancer.

The J gene is TRBJ1-3, the V gene TRBV5-1; 7 nucleotides match TRBD1. The V segment lost 4 bases and the J segment 4 bases; nucleotides outside the gene matches: 5. CDR1 is SGHRS, CDR2 YFSETQ, per germline. The CDR3 contains 14 residues. The DNA of the CDR3 is TGCGCCAGCAGCCAACAGGGGACGGGAAACACCATATATTTT. This translates into CASSQQGTGNTIYF. The full variable domain, rest sourced from reference TRBV5-1 and TRBJ1-3, is KAGVTQTPRYLIKTRGQQVTLSCSPISGHRSVSWYQQTPGQGLQFLFEYFSETQRNKGNFPGRFSGRQFSNSRSEMNVSTLELGDSALYLCASSQQGTGNTIYFGEGSWLTVV.

This clone has just a few counts. This chain joins TRBV2 and TRBJ2-5; 11 bases agree with TRBD1. V shed 9 bases and J 5 bases; nucleotides not matched to a gene: 11. The CDR3 is 15 amino acids. Germline assignment: CDR1 SNHLY and CDR2 FYNNEI. This CDR3 reads CASPRDRGSRETQYF. The DNA of the CDR3 is TGTGCCAGTCCGCGGGACAGGGGGTCTAGGGAGACCCAGTACTTC.

The chain uses TRBV5-4 and TRBJ2-7; maybe TRBD1 (6 bases). The V end lost 4 bases, the J end lost 2 bases, and 13 bases lay between the germline ends. The CDR3 runs 14 residues. From germline, CDR1 is SGHNT and CDR2 YYREEE (reference sequence). For the CDR3, the DNA is TGTGCCAGCAGCGGCCCAGGGGCGGCCTACGAGCAGTACTTC. This sequence encodes CASSGPGAAYEQYF.

In nucleotides, the CDR3 is TGTGCCATCAGTCCGGGCCCAACTGGGGCTTTCTTT. Translated, it gives CAISPGPTGAFF. The chain has TRBV10-3 and TRBJ1-1; D uncertain. V was pared by 5 bases and J by 11 bases, with 15 bases between. There are 12 residues in the CDR3. Germline values: CDR1 ENHRY, CDR2 SYGVKD.

The rearrangement links TRBV6-1 to TRBJ2-5; 10 bases are a match to TRBD2. V gave up 0 bases and J gave up 2 bases; unmatched junction bases: 3. Germline loops: CDR1 MNHNS, CDR2 SASEGT. This CDR3 is built from 16 residues. CDR3 sequence reads: CASSEAPSGGQETQYF. The CDR3 DNA reads as TGTGCCAGCAGTGAAGCGCCTAGCGGGGGTCAAGAGACCCAGTACTTC.

The J gene is TRBJ2-7, the V gene TRBV4-1; 8 bases match TRBD1. With V trimmed by 3 bases and J by 5 bases, 18 bases remained unmatched. Germline lookup yields CDR1 MGHRA and CDR2 YSYEKL. The CDR3 spans 18 residues. The CDR3 protein is CASSQDFSDRVVNHEQYF. DNA for the CDR3: TGCGCCAGCAGCCAGGACTTCTCGGACAGGGTTGTTAACCACGAGCAGTACTTC.

This rearrangement joins TRBV2 to TRBJ2-5, with TRBD2 identical over 7 bases. J lost 4 bases, V lost 1 base, and 0 bases had no gene match. The germline gives CDR1 SNHLY, CDR2 FYNNEI. There are 13 residues in the CDR3. The CDR3 coding sequence is TGTGCCAGCAGTGAAGGACTAGCAGAGACCCAGTACTTC. It translates to CASSEGLAETQYF.

The chain has TRBV5-1 and TRBJ2-3; D perhaps matches TRBD1 (6 bases). Trimming removed 0 bases at V and 7 bases at J, with 18 bases between. Per the germline V gene, CDR1 is SGHRS and CDR2 is YFSETQ. CDR3 size: 16 residues. In nucleotides, the CDR3 is TGCGCCAGCAGCTTGGCCGGGCAGGGGATGAGTAATACGCAGTATTTT. This translates into CASSLAGQGMSNTQYF.

This chain joins TRBV18 and TRBJ1-2; D call uncertain. V dropped 2 bases and J dropped 7 bases, with 14 bases sitting between them. CDR1 and CDR2 (germline): KGHSH, LQKENI. The CDR3 covers 14 residues. DNA of the CDR3: TGTGCCAGCTCACCATCCGTGGAGTTGGGTGGCTACACCTTC. It specifies CASSPSVELGGYTF.

The chain carries TRBV27 and TRBJ1-1; 8 positions match TRBD1. V gave up 6 bases and J gave up 4 bases; unmatched junction bases: 10. CDR1 and CDR2 from the germline V gene are MNHEY and SMNVEV (reference sequence). The CDR3 has 15 amino acids. In nucleotides, the CDR3 is TGTGCCAGCAGCGAACGGACAGGGTTTGGCACTGAAGCTTTCTTT. Translation: CASSERTGFGTEAFF.

This chain uses TRBV9 with TRBJ2-5; 7 bases are a match to TRBD1. The CDR3 extends over 16 amino acids. J lost 5 bases, V lost 0 bases, and 10 bases had no gene match. Germline V CDR1 and CDR2: SGDLS, YYNGEE. The CDR3 DNA sequence: TGTGCCAGCAGCGTAGGTTCGGACAGGTTTCTGGAGACCCAGTACTTC. It is translated as CASSVGSDRFLETQYF.

The chain carries TRBV2 and TRBJ1-6; TRBD1 matches at 10 bases. Losses at the gene ends were 9 bases for V and 10 bases for J; bases not matched to a gene: 6. This CDR3 contains 13 residues. From germline, CDR1 is SNHLY and CDR2 FYNNEI. The CDR3 region is CARGGQGDSPLHF. DNA of the CDR3: TGTGCCAGGGGAGGACAGGGGGACTCACCCCTCCACTTT.

The V call is TRBV7-8, the J call TRBJ2-7; the match to TRBD1 covers 7 bases. This CDR3 has 15 amino acids. The germline gives CDR1 SGHVS, CDR2 FQNEAQ. Losses at the gene ends were 2 bases for V and 3 bases for J; bases not matched to a gene: 7. As DNA, the CDR3 is TGTGCCAGCAGCTTAATCGGACAGGAAAACTACGAGCAGTACTTC. The encoded protein is CASSLIGQENYEQYF.

The chain couples TRBV9 to TRBJ2-7; 11 nucleotides line up with TRBD2. Per the germline V gene, CDR1 is SGDLS and CDR2 is YYNGEE. The CDR3 consists of 15 residues. J was trimmed by 4 bases and V by 5 bases; bases with no gene match: 8. The CDR3 DNA reads TGTGCCAGCAGTGAGGGGGCTAGCGGGGGGTACGAGCAGTACTTC. Translated, it gives CASSEGASGGYEQYF.

The chain carries TRBV7-2 and TRBJ1-2, with a tentative D call TRBD1 (5 bases). V was trimmed by 2 bases and J by 0 bases, leaving 10 bases between them. In germline, CDR1 is SGHTA, CDR2 FQGNSA. The CDR3 is 15 residues long. The CDR3 nucleotides are TGTGCCAGCAGCTTAAAGTTGGGGGCTAACTATGGCTACACCTTC. It yields the protein CASSLKLGANYGYTF.

This chain uses TRBV5-4 with TRBJ2-1, with a possible D match to TRBD1 (5 bases). Germline CDR1 and CDR2: SGHNT and YYREEE (reference sequence). This CDR3 region has 14 residues. Between the trimmed V and J ends, which lost 0 bases and 4 bases, there was a span of 8 bases. CDR3 bases: TGTGCCAGCAGCTTGGAACAGGCGTACAATGAGCAGTTCTTC. Encoded protein: CASSLEQAYNEQFF.

This chain uses TRBV7-2 with TRBJ2-5, with 7 bases matching TRBD2. The germline CDR1 and CDR2 sequences are SGHTA and FQGNSA. V was clipped by 5 bases and J by 2 bases; unmatched bases: 11. The CDR3 totals 16 residues. DNA of the CDR3: TGTGCCAGCAGCGCCCCCGATGTTAGCGGGCAAGAGACCCAGTACTTC. Protein sequence: CASSAPDVSGQETQYF.

The chain links TRBV9 to TRBJ2-1, with D possibly being TRBD1 or TRBD2 (6 bases each). V lost 0 bases and J 10 bases, leaving 17 bases between the germline ends. The CDR3 spans 15 residues. The germline V gene encodes CDR1 SGDLS and CDR2 YYNGEE. The chain's CDR3 is CASSVGWGAEGEQFF. The CDR3 bases are TGTGCCAGCAGCGTAGGGTGGGGGGCCGAGGGAGAGCAGTTCTTC.